This T cell receptor (beta chain) was documented in a study of blood T cell repertoires in COVID-19. Across the study: Whether acute or convalescent, the COVID-19 samples came from the United States, Italy and Spain. T cells, B-cell-depleted T cells, or PBMCs supplied cDNA or gDNA.

V dropped 7 bases and J dropped 3; count of bases not matched to a gene: 8. The CDR3 length is 15 residues. In germline, CDR1 is MNHEY, CDR2 SVGAGI. Clones were read by immunoSEQ multiplex PCR, and TCRdb kept only the in-frame ones, dropping some. The sample comprises about 50,000 clones, around 78% of which are singletons, and roughly 13% rests with the top ten. V is TRBV6-5 and J is TRBJ2-3, with 9 positions matching TRBD2. Specimen: peripheral blood. This sequence originates from a human donor in a cohort sampled during active COVID-19. The CDR3 DNA sequence: TGTGCCAGCAAGGCGGGGGGGAAACTAACAGATACGCAGTATTTT. It is translated as CASKAGGKLTDTQYF.